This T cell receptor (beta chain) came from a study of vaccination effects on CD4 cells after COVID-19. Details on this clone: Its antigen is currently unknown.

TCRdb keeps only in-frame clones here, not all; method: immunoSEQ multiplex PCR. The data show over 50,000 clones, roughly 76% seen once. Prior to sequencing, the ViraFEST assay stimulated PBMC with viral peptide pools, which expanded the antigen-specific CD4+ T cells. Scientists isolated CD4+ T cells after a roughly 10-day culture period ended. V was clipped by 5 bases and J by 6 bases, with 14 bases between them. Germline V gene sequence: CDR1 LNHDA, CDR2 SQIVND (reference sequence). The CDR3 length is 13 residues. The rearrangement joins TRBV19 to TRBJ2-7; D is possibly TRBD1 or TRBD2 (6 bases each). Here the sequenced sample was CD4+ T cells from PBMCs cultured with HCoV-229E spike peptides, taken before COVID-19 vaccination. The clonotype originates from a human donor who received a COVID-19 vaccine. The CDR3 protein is CASSGGGGLEQYV. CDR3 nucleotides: TGTGCCAGTAGTGGCGGTGGGGGGCTCGAGCAGTACGTC.